These 3 T cell receptor beta chains share one sample of origin, sequenced in a study of control samples from healthy donors and cancer patients. The protocol was immunoSEQ multiplex PCR, while the TCRdb copy is restricted to in-frame clones and leaves out a portion. The sample yields 70,000 to 100,000 clones, roughly nine tenths seen once. Sample: blood. These receptors came from a woman in her sixties or seventies in good health.

This clone has just a few counts. The chain uses TRBV7-9 and TRBJ1-2; a weak D match, TRBD1 (5 bases). CDR3 length: 15 residues. V lost 4 bases and J lost 0, with 12 bases in between. In germline, CDR1 is SEHNR, CDR2 FQNEAQ (reference sequence). This CDR3 reads CASSSSRDPNYGYTF. The CDR3 DNA reads TGTGCCAGCAGCTCGTCCCGGGACCCTAACTATGGCTACACCTTC.

The V and J genes are TRBV7-2 and TRBJ1-2; TRBD1 might be the D (5 bases). Germline V CDR1 and CDR2: SGHTA, FQGNSA. The V and J ends lost 5 bases and 9 bases respectively, with 19 bases between them. The CDR3 is made up of 14 amino acids. The CDR3 bases are TGTGCCAGCAGCCAAGACAGAATGGGGTTGAGCTACACCTTC. This gives the protein CASSQDRMGLSYTF.

The chain joins TRBV19 to TRBJ1-2; D unclear. The CDR3 contains 14 residues. The V gene lost 1 base and the J gene lost 4 bases, with 10 bases spanning the gap. Per germline, CDR1 LNHDA and CDR2 SQIVND (reference sequence). The CDR3 here is CASSIAARTYGYTF. The CDR3 nucleotides read TGTGCCAGTAGTATAGCCGCACGGACCTATGGCTACACCTTC.